One sample yielded the 16 T cell receptor beta chains listed below, sequenced in a study of T cells in Graves' hyperthyroidism and ophthalmopathy. RNA transcripts yielded amplified TCR beta CDR3 regions. The study used the HTBI primer set for a first-round RT-PCR of the TCR CDR3. TCRdb redid the calling of the multiplex PCR reads with MiXCR, one entry per CDR3 protein. The repertoire consists of around 500,000 distinct CDR3 sequences, with about 22% occurring once and the leading ten covering under 55%. Sequencing input: blood. These receptors all stem from a woman between 65 and 79 years old with Graves' ophthalmopathy.

The chain recombines TRBV19 with TRBJ2-3; 12 bases are a match to TRBD1. Germline values: CDR1 LNHDA, CDR2 SQIVND (reference sequence). Losses at the gene ends were 5 bases for V and 9 bases for J; bases not matched to a gene: 9. The CDR3 covers 15 residues. This CDR3 reads CASSASPGTGGTQYF. CDR3 coding DNA: TGTGCCAGTAGTGCCAGTCCCGGGACAGGGGGCACGCAGTATTTT.

The rearrangement joins TRBV19 to TRBJ1-1; D might be TRBD1 (5 bases). Trimming pared 1 base from V and 3 bases from J, leaving 12 bases between. The CDR3 has 15 residues. The germline CDR1 and CDR2 sequences are LNHDA and SQIVND (reference sequence). CDR3 nucleotide sequence: TGTGCCAGTAGTATAGTTACAGGTCCGGACACTGAAGCTTTCTTT. Translating gives CASSIVTGPDTEAFF.

This clonotype was detected a few times. This chain uses TRBV6-1 with TRBJ1-1; D is uncertain. CDR1 is MNHNS and CDR2 is SASEGT in the germline V gene. Between the trimmed V and J ends, which lost 4 bases and 6 bases, there was a span of 12 bases. The CDR3 covers 13 residues. The CDR3 loop is CASSAQSMAEAFF. CDR3 DNA: TGTGCCAGCAGTGCCCAGAGTATGGCTGAAGCTTTCTTT.

This clonotype was observed a handful of times. The chain combines TRBV6-5 with TRBJ1-3; D is unclear. There are 13 residues in the CDR3. Between the trimmed V and J ends, which lost 6 bases and 6 bases, there was a span of 12 bases. Looked up from germline, CDR1 is MNHEY and CDR2 is SVGAGI. CDR3 in amino acids: CASSDAGANTIYF. The CDR3 DNA follows: TGTGCCAGCAGCGACGCGGGTGCAAACACCATATATTTT.

This clonotype has a handful of counts. The chain recombines TRBV20-1 with TRBJ2-5; TRBD1 is a possible D gene (7 bases). The germline V gene has CDR1 DFQATT and CDR2 SNEGSKA (reference sequence). V was pared by 3 bases and J by 4 bases, with 18 bases between. The CDR3 has 15 residues. The CDR3 region has the DNA TGCAGTGCTAGCTCTAGATCAGGGGGAGGAGAGACCCAGTACTTC. Its translation is CSASSRSGGGETQYF.

In this sample, this clonotype turned up a few times. The V gene is TRBV28, the J gene TRBJ1-2; D uncertain. Trimming removed 2 bases from V and 7 bases from J, with 14 bases in between. The germline V gene has CDR1 MDHEN and CDR2 SYDVKM. CDR3 length equals 14 residues. The CDR3 sequence is CASSLTTLVGGYTF. In nucleotides, the CDR3 is TGTGCCAGCAGTTTAACTACTCTGGTCGGTGGCTACACCTTC.

This clonotype was recorded a few times. This chain connects TRBV4-1 to TRBJ2-7; D may be TRBD2 (5 bases). The CDR3 spans 17 residues. Trimming took off 0 bases at V and 0 bases at J, with 15 bases between the two ends. Looked up from germline, CDR1 is MGHRA and CDR2 is YSYEKL. The CDR3: CASSQDEGPTSSYEQYF. The CDR3 DNA is TGCGCCAGCAGCCAAGATGAGGGCCCTACGAGCTCCTACGAGCAGTACTTC.

A word on this clonotype: A much larger clonotype is one base distant, so this may be a read error. The CDR3 is CASSSPKTRQGALLHF. The CDR3 DNA reads TGTGCCAGCAGCTCGCCCAAAACGAGGCAGGGAGCACTCCTCCACTTT. The chain joins TRBV7-9 to TRBJ1-6, with D possibly TRBD1 on 5 matching bases. V shed 4 bases and J shed 15 bases, with 25 bases lying between them. Germline V gives CDR1 SEHNR, CDR2 FQNEAQ (reference sequence). The CDR3 is 16 residues long.

The CDR3: CASSYLGQGMGEQYF. The CDR3 DNA is TGTGCCAGCAGTTACCTGGGACAGGGGATGGGGGAGCAGTACTTC. This sequence joins TRBV6-5 and TRBJ2-7; 10 bases align to TRBD1. With V trimmed by 2 bases and J by 7 bases, 8 bases remained unmatched. The CDR3 runs 15 residues. Germline CDR1 is MNHEY and CDR2 is SVGAGI.

This clonotype was seen ten or more times. The chain has TRBV2 and TRBJ2-1, with 7 positions matching TRBD2. With 5 bases clipped from V and 0 bases from J, the junction kept 4 bases outside the gene matches. Germline CDR1 and CDR2: SNHLY and FYNNEI. This CDR3 has 15 residues. CDR3 region: CASSTRESSYNEQFF. The CDR3 DNA is TGTGCCAGCAGTACGCGGGAGAGCTCCTACAATGAGCAGTTCTTC.

This clonotype was seen at least ten times. This CDR3 is CASRELAGSYNEQFF. The CDR3 DNA follows: TGTGCCAGCAGAGAACTAGCGGGGTCCTACAATGAGCAGTTCTTC. The V and J genes are TRBV12-3 or TRBV12-4 and TRBJ2-1; 10 bases map to TRBD2. V shed 6 bases and J 1 base; nucleotides not matched to a gene: 3. CDR3 length equals 15 residues.

Turning to this clonotype: A much larger clone is a single base away; this may be a read error. The rearrangement uses TRBV27 and TRBJ1-2; D call uncertain. The CDR3 has 16 amino acids. CDR1 is MNHEY and CDR2 is SMNVEV in the germline V gene (reference sequence). V shed 4 bases and J shed 2 bases, with 17 bases lying between them. This CDR3 is CASSWTAAPSNYGYTF. CDR3 coding DNA: TGTGCCAGCAGTTGGACGGCAGCACCCTCCAACTATGGCTACACCTTC.

Ten or more counts support this clonotype. CDR3 loop: CASSFRGSSYGYTF. In DNA form, the CDR3 reads TGTGCCAGCAGTTTTAGGGGATCGAGCTATGGCTACACCTTC. The chain joins TRBV12-3 or TRBV12-4 to TRBJ1-2, with a tentative D call TRBD1 (5 bases). CDR3 length equals 14 residues. Trimming stripped 3 bases from V and 4 bases from J, with 12 bases between.

CDR3 nucleotides: TGTGCCAGTAGGGACAGGGGAGCAGATACGCAGTATTTT. Its translation is CASRDRGADTQYF. The chain couples TRBV19 to TRBJ2-3, with TRBD1 matching over 9 bases. Germline V CDR1 and CDR2: LNHDA, SQIVND (reference sequence). CDR3 size: 13 residues. Trimming cost V 6 bases and J 4 bases; bases outside gene matches: 2.

This chain links TRBV4-1 with TRBJ2-5; perhaps TRBD2 as D (6 bases). Germline CDR1 reads MGHRA; CDR2 reads YSYEKL. V lost 0 bases and J 14 bases, leaving 16 bases between the germline ends. CDR3 length: 13 amino acids. The CDR3 DNA reads TGCGCCAGCAGCCAAGACCCACTAGCAGCCGAATACTTC. It yields the protein CASSQDPLAAEYF.

The chain couples TRBV6-1 to TRBJ2-7; D remains unclear. Germline CDR1 MNHNS, CDR2 SASEGT. The germline V and J ends were trimmed by 5 bases and 0 bases, with 11 bases remaining between them. CDR3 length: 14 amino acids. CDR3 bases: TGTGCCAGCAGTACCTGGGCGATCTCCTACGAGCAGTACTTC. It is translated as CASSTWAISYEQYF.